This TCR beta chain is drawn from a study of vaccination effects on CD4 cells after COVID-19. Overall study: Vaccine administered to participants consisted of two doses of either BNT162b2 or mRNA-1273. At 16 days and one week before vaccination, a couple of convalescent patients gave samples.

Unmatched junction bases numbered 9, after V lost 5 bases and J lost 1 base. This CDR3 has 16 amino acids. Germline V CDR1 and CDR2: LNHDA, SQIVND (reference sequence). Note on this clone: Its antigen remains unidentified.

Antigen-specific CD4+ T cells were expanded (with viral peptide pools) by the ViraFEST assay ahead of sequencing. Following a 10-day culture, CD4+ T cells were purified. The person's infection with SARS-CoV-2, confirmed by PCR, took place between March and December 2020. Cultures used about 2 million PBMC per well, approximately 10 IU/ml IL-2 and around 9.5 ug/ml peptides. The culture used as the negative control contained an HIV-1 Nef peptide pool. Generated by immunoSEQ multiplex PCR, the TCRdb table keeps only in-frame clones and is missing some. The sample lists fewer than 60,000 clones, roughly three quarters occurring once.

The chain uses TRBV19 and TRBJ2-5; TRBD2 aligns across 8 bases. Material: CD4+ T cells from PBMCs cultured with HIV peptides, obtained before COVID-19 vaccination. Subset meaning: HIV-1 Nef peptide pool negative control/reference culture. This TCR was recovered from a human donor who had a prior SARS-CoV-2 infection. The CDR3 nucleotides are TGTGCCAGTAGTGTAGCGGGGACACAGGTCCAAGAGACCCAGTACTTC. Translated: CASSVAGTQVQETQYF.